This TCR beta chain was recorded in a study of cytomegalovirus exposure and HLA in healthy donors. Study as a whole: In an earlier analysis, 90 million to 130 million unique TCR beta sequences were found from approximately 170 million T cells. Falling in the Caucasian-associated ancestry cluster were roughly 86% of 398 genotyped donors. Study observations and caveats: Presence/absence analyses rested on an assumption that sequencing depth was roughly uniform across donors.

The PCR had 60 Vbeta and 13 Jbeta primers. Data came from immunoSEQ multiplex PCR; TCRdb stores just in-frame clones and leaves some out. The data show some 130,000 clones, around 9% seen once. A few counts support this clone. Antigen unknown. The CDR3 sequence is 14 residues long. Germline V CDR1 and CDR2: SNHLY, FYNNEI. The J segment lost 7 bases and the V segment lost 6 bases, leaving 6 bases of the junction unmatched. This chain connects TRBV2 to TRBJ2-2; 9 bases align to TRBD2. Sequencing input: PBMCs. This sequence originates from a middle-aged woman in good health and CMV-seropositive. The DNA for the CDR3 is TGTGCCAGCAGGAGGACTAGCGATGGCGGGGAGCTGTTTTTT. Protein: CASRRTSDGGELFF.